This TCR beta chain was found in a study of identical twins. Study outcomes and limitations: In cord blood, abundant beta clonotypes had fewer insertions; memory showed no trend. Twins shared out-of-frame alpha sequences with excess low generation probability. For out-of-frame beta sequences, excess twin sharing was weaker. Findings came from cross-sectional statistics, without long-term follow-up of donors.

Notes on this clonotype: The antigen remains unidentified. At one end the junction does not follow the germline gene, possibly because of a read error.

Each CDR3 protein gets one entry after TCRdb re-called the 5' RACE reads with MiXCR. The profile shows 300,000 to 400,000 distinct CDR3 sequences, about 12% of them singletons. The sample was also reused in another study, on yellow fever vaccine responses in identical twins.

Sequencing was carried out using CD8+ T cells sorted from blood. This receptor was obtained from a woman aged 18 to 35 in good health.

The CDR3 loop reads CASSLGSGGLFF. The CDR3 DNA is TGTGCCAGCAGTTTAGGGTCCGGGGGGCTGTTTTTT. The chain employs TRBV12-3 or TRBV12-4 and TRBJ2-2; TRBD2 is a possible D gene (6 bases). The CDR3 sequence is 12 residues long.